The subject of this entry is one TCR beta chain. The antigen is undetermined. This specimen comes from a study of beta chain features in type 1 diabetes. cDNA synthesis used the whole RNA isolate, giving expressed TCRB sequences. Data came from immunoSEQ multiplex PCR; TCRdb stores just in-frame clones and leaves some out. The data show about 29,000 clones, less than 70% seen once. The J segment lost 9 bases and the V segment lost 1 base, leaving 7 bases of the junction unmatched. CDR3 size: 15 residues. The germline V gene encodes CDR1 SGHRS and CDR2 YFSETQ. Whole-study results and caveats: Significant though moderate, a shortening of TCRB CDR3s appeared in all four CD4+ subsets of Type 1 diabetes patients. Patients' naive, central memory and Treg TCRB repertoires seemed closer to one another than those of healthy donors.

The clonotype was recovered from a woman aged 18-29 years with type 1 diabetes. The material sequenced was Tregs from blood. V and J are TRBV5-1 and TRBJ2-1; TRBD2 matches at 10 bases. The CDR3 DNA is TGCGCCAGCAGCTTGCGGCTAGCGGGAGACGGTGAGCAGTTCTTC. As protein: CASSLRLAGDGEQFF.